This T cell receptor (beta chain) stems from a study of tumor-infiltrating lymphocytes in primary liver carcinoma. About the study: Through surgical resection, the patients' primary liver carcinoma was treated.

Trimming stripped 5 bases from V and 5 bases from J, with 7 bases between. The CDR3 length is 12 residues. Germline V CDR1 and CDR2: MGHRA, YSYEKL. Germline DNA was extracted too, while blood RNA derived from unsorted whole blood. The authors made TCR beta cDNA from 450 to 600 ng total RNA with a constant-region primer. Researchers made the TCR beta libraries by running three nested multiplex PCR rounds with slightly modified ARM-PCR. Two initial PCR rounds of about 11 cycles each paired TRBV1-TRBV30 forward primers with a C-beta reverse primer. TCRdb redid the calling of the multiplex PCR reads with MiXCR, one entry per CDR3 protein. Of 310,000 or so distinct CDR3 sequences listed, roughly three fifths are singletons. This clonotype has just one count. With a much larger clone just one base away, this may be a read error. Without the conserved terminal phenylalanine or tryptophan, this CDR3 likely stems from a read error.

The chain couples TRBV4-1 to TRBJ2-1; unclear D gene. The receptor's source is a woman younger than 45 with primary liver carcinoma and hepatitis B virus infection. Sequencing used peripheral blood. The CDR3: CASSWQHNEQFL. The DNA for the CDR3 is TGCGCCAGCAGCTGGCAGCACAATGAGCAGTTCCTC.